The clone carrying this TCR beta chain was counted a single time. This CDR3 contains 14 residues. Germline V gives CDR1 DFQATT, CDR2 SNEGSKA (reference sequence). J was trimmed by 4 bases and V by 5 bases; bases with no gene match: 11. Researchers amplified the TCR beta CDR3 regions from RNA transcripts. TCR CDR3 regions were first amplified by RT-PCR with HTBI primers. TCRdb analysed the multiplex PCR reads with MiXCR anew, one entry per CDR3 protein. The sample contains 600,000 to 900,000 distinct CDR3 sequences, roughly 15% of which appear only once. Exclusion of patients followed from uncontrolled infection, other autoimmune disease, pregnancy or lactation. These data belong to a study of T cells in Graves' hyperthyroidism and ophthalmopathy. Study-wide background: Pretreatment peripheral blood was obtained at initial diagnosis.

The sample consisted of blood. This chain uses TRBV20-1 with TRBJ2-7; 7 bases fit TRBD2. The receptor was isolated from a man between 18 and 29 years old with Graves' hyperthyroidism. For the CDR3, the DNA is TGCAGTGCTCGGTGGAGAGCGGGGCTATACGAGCAGTACTTC. It codes for CSARWRAGLYEQYF.